Listed below are T cell receptor beta chains from one sample, sequenced in a study of technical replicates of blood from several donors. Measured with immunoSEQ multiplex PCR; TCRdb has only the in-frame clones, and not every one. The sample includes 72,000 or so clones, about 94% of them seen just once. Sequencing was done on a sample of T cells isolated from PBMCs. The receptor set was obtained from a human donor in good health. Each CDR3 is given with its conserved first and last residue. Fields, in order: D gene, V gene, clone size, J gene, CDR3 protein, CDR3 DNA. The D gene is left open where the match is weak. The size field is filled for only some rows; it gives once, few, many or a size class.

>TRBD1|TRBV28|-|TRBJ2-3
CASSPTTGFISSSTDTQYF
TGTGCCAGCAGTCCAACGACAGGGTTCATATCCTCTAGCACAGATACGCAGTATTTT
>TRBD2|TRBV9|-|TRBJ2-3
CASSVGREGDTQYF
TGTGCCAGCAGCGTAGGGCGGGAGGGGGATACGCAGTATTTT
>TRBD1|TRBV13|-|TRBJ2-7
CASSLTLPGQGQDEQYF
TGTGCCAGCAGCTTGACTTTACCGGGACAGGGGCAAGATGAGCAGTACTTC
>TRBD1|TRBV11-2|-|TRBJ2-7
CASSQLRDRGYEQYF
TGTGCCAGCAGCCAATTACGGGACAGGGGCTACGAGCAGTACTTC
>-|TRBV19|-|TRBJ2-7
CASSIQVSYEQYF
TGTGCCAGTAGTATTCAGGTATCCTACGAGCAGTACTTC
>-|TRBV7-8|-|TRBJ1-2
CASSLGFFWGRSYGYTF
TGTGCCAGCAGCTTAGGCTTTTTTTGGGGGCGCAGCTATGGCTACACCTTC
>-|TRBV7-3|once|TRBJ2-1
CASSSGVNNEQFF
TGTGCCAGCAGCTCCGGGGTAAACAATGAGCAGTTCTTC
>TRBD2|TRBV10-1|-|TRBJ2-1
CASSVLAEYNEQFF
TGCGCCAGCAGTGTTCTAGCGGAGTACAATGAGCAGTTCTTC
>TRBD2|TRBV7-2|-|TRBJ2-3
CAVGWGGGQDTQYF
TGTGCCGTTGGTTGGGGGGGAGGGCAAGATACGCAGTATTTT
>TRBD2|TRBV7-6|-|TRBJ2-5
CASSFRTSGAQETQYF
TGTGCCAGCAGCTTTCGGACTAGCGGGGCCCAAGAGACCCAGTACTTC
>-|TRBV27|-|TRBJ2-7
CASRGTRGSYEQYF
TGTGCCAGCAGGGGGACAAGAGGCTCCTACGAGCAGTACTTC
>-|TRBV7-9|-|TRBJ1-1
CASSLATGMNTEAFF
TGTGCCAGCAGCTTAGCTACCGGGATGAACACTGAAGCTTTCTTT
>TRBD2|TRBV28|-|TRBJ2-7
CAGRPSGSYEQYF
TGTGCCGGTCGGCCTAGCGGGAGCTACGAGCAGTACTTC
>-|TRBV10-3|-|TRBJ1-1
CAISESKGRAMNTEAFF
TGTGCCATCAGTGAGTCGAAAGGGAGGGCCATGAACACTGAAGCTTTCTTT
>TRBD1|TRBV7-9|-|TRBJ1-3
CASSPRTGSSGNTIYF
TGTGCCAGCAGCCCTCGGACAGGGAGCTCTGGAAACACCATATATTTT
>-|TRBV29-1|-|TRBJ2-1
CSTVPSMNEQFF
TGCAGCACCGTCCCTAGCATGAATGAGCAGTTCTTC
>TRBD2|TRBV7-2|-|TRBJ2-1
CASSLTSGRNEQFF
TGTGCCAGCAGCTTGACTAGCGGGAGGAATGAGCAGTTCTTC
>-|TRBV11-1|-|TRBJ2-1
CASRHSAGSNEQFF
TGTGCCAGCAGACACTCGGCAGGGTCCAATGAGCAGTTCTTC
>-|TRBV6-5|once|TRBJ2-7
CASSDAWESSYEQYF
TGTGCCAGCAGCGACGCCTGGGAGTCCTCCTACGAGCAGTACTTC
>TRBD1|TRBV4-3|-|TRBJ1-2
CASRYDREDYGYTF
TGCGCCAGCCGATACGACAGGGAGGACTATGGCTACACCTTC
>-|TRBV28|-|TRBJ2-2
CATEETGGTGELFF
TGTGCCACCGAAGAGACCGGGGGCACCGGGGAGCTGTTTTTT
>TRBD1|TRBV28|once|TRBJ2-7
CATRQGIYEQYF
TGTGCCACCCGACAGGGAATCTACGAGCAGTACTTC
>-|TRBV4-1|-|TRBJ2-1
CASSPRENNEQFF
TGCGCCAGCAGCCCACGGGAGAACAATGAGCAGTTCTTC
>-|TRBV11-1|-|TRBJ1-1
CASSKYRAMNTEAFF
TGTGCCAGCAGCAAATACAGGGCTATGAACACTGAAGCTTTCTTT
>TRBD2|TRBV6-5|-|TRBJ2-7
CASSLEAGVLVEQYF
TGTGCCAGCAGTTTAGAAGCGGGAGTCCTCGTGGAGCAGTACTTC
>TRBD1|TRBV19|-|TRBJ1-2
CASSGTGGLGYTF
TGTGCCAGTAGCGGAACAGGGGGCCTTGGCTACACCTTC
>-|TRBV27|-|TRBJ2-7
CASSSIALKSYEQYF
TGTGCCAGCAGTTCGATAGCGTTAAAAAGCTACGAGCAGTACTTC
>TRBD1|TRBV9|-|TRBJ2-2
CASSGTLGTGIGELFF
TGTGCCAGCAGCGGAACCCTCGGGACAGGCATCGGGGAGCTGTTTTTT
>-|TRBV7-9|-|TRBJ1-2
CASSLQVYGYTF
TGTGCCAGCAGCTTACAGGTTTATGGCTACACCTTC
>TRBD1|TRBV5-4|-|TRBJ2-7
CASSVGALIGTESYEQYF
TGTGCCAGCAGCGTAGGGGCCTTAATCGGGACAGAGTCCTACGAGCAGTACTTC
>-|TRBV20-1|-|TRBJ2-3
CSATAQDTQYF
TGCAGTGCTACCGCTCAGGATACGCAGTATTTT
>-|TRBV4-1|-|TRBJ1-4
CASSQVVATNEKLFF
TGCGCCAGCAGCCAAGTAGTTGCAACTAATGAAAAACTGTTTTTT
>TRBD1|TRBV2|-|TRBJ2-7
CASIGQGYEQYF
TGTGCCAGCATAGGACAGGGCTACGAGCAGTACTTC
>TRBD1|TRBV10-2|-|TRBJ2-7
CASDADRVGEQYF
TGCGCCAGCGACGCCGACAGGGTAGGCGAGCAGTACTTC
>TRBD2|TRBV28|-|TRBJ2-1
CATILAGVNEQFF
TGTGCCACCATACTAGCGGGGGTCAATGAGCAGTTCTTC
>TRBD2|TRBV2|-|TRBJ2-1
CASSEPGLAGLDEQFF
TGTGCCAGCAGTGAACCCGGACTAGCGGGATTGGATGAGCAGTTCTTC
>TRBD2|TRBV28|-|TRBJ2-3
CASSLGRAPDTQYF
TGTGCCAGCAGTCTCGGGAGGGCCCCCGATACGCAGTATTTT
>TRBD2|TRBV5-1|-|TRBJ2-1
CASSLSAGIEQFF
TGCGCCAGCAGCTTATCAGCGGGAATCGAGCAGTTCTTC
>-|TRBV4-2|-|TRBJ2-1
CASSPTESGPYEQFF
TGTGCCAGCAGCCCCACCGAAAGCGGCCCGTATGAGCAGTTCTTC
>-|TRBV2|-|TRBJ1-2
CASSGAGYNYGYTF
TGTGCCAGCAGTGGGGCAGGTTATAACTATGGCTACACCTTC
>-|TRBV30|-|TRBJ2-3
CAWRERLYTDTQYF
TGTGCCTGGAGAGAGCGGCTCTACACAGATACGCAGTATTTT
>-|TRBV7-6|-|TRBJ1-1
CASSLANRDTEAFF
TGTGCCAGCAGCTTAGCTAACAGGGACACTGAAGCTTTCTTT
>-|TRBV27|-|TRBJ1-4
CASSLIARGGEKLFF
TGTGCCAGCAGTTTAATTGCCCGGGGGGGTGAAAAACTGTTTTTT
>TRBD1|TRBV19|-|TRBJ1-5
CASKAGTGVYQPQHF
TGTGCCAGTAAGGCCGGGACAGGCGTATATCAGCCCCAGCATTTT
>TRBD2|TRBV10-3|-|TRBJ2-2
CAISVAAGGPSGELFF
TGTGCCATCAGTGTAGCAGCGGGAGGGCCCAGCGGGGAGCTGTTTTTT
>-|TRBV30|-|TRBJ1-2
CAWRDTIKYYGYTF
TGTGCCTGGAGGGACACCATAAAGTACTATGGCTACACCTTC
>TRBD2|TRBV4-3|-|TRBJ2-1
CASSQDSGGLLEQFF
TGCGCCAGCAGCCAAGATTCGGGAGGGCTTCTTGAGCAGTTCTTC
>TRBD2|TRBV27|-|TRBJ2-1
CASSFFTSGGNEQFF
TGTGCCAGCAGTTTTTTCACTAGCGGAGGGAATGAGCAGTTCTTC